The present T cell receptor beta chain was sequenced within a study of blood T cell repertoires in COVID-19. J gave up 3 bases and V 4 bases, and 8 bases lay outside the gene matches. The CDR3 consists of 15 residues. Per the germline V gene, CDR1 is LGHDT and CDR2 is YNNKEL (reference sequence). Repertoires were generated with immunoSEQ multiplex PCR, while TCRdb's copy carries only in-frame clones and drops some. The sample carries 150,000 to 200,000 clones, roughly 81% recorded once. The receptor comes from a man aged 40-55 years with acute or convalescent COVID-19. Sequenced: peripheral blood. The chain recombines TRBV3-1 (or the pseudogene TRBV3-2) with TRBJ1-1; 7 positions match TRBD1. CDR3 amino acids: CASSRARQGYTEAFF. CDR3 in DNA: TGTGCCAGCAGCCGGGCTCGACAGGGATACACTGAAGCTTTCTTT.